Sequencing of this TCR beta chain was carried out in a study of post-analysis software for immune sequencing data. Unique-molecular-identifier-tagged TCR beta cDNA libraries were used. TCRdb reanalysed the PCR reads using MiXCR and keeps one entry per CDR3 protein. The sample shows more than 450,000 distinct CDR3 sequences, 30% to 40% of them seen only once. The sequenced sample consisted of blood. The sequence was obtained from a girl aged 2-17 years with multiple sclerosis.

CDR3 protein: CASSPGLAASTDTQYF. In nucleotides, the CDR3 is TGTGCCAGCAGCCCTGGACTAGCCGCTAGCACAGATACGCAGTATTTT. The rearrangement uses TRBV11-1 and TRBJ2-3; 8 bases are shared with TRBD2. Germline CDR1 is SGHAT and CDR2 is FQDESV (reference sequence). The CDR3 sequence is 16 residues long. Trimming at V came to 5 bases and at J to 0 bases, leaving 7 bases not matched to a gene.